Each of the 20 T cell receptor beta chains below was sequenced from the same sample in a study of cytomegalovirus exposure and HLA in healthy donors. PCR employed 60 Vbeta and 13 Jbeta primers. Clones were sequenced by immunoSEQ multiplex PCR, and TCRdb holds only the in-frame ones, with some missing. The table lists roughly 180,000 clones, around 74% of them singletons. The sample comprised PBMCs. These receptors were collected from a female donor in good health and CMV-seronegative.

V gene TRBV4-3 combines with J gene TRBJ2-3, with 14 bases fitting TRBD2. Per the germline V gene, CDR1 is LGHNA and CDR2 is YSLEER. This CDR3 is 19 amino acids long. With V trimmed by 0 bases and J by 6 bases, 11 bases remained unmatched. The CDR3 DNA reads as TGCGCCAGCAGCCAAGATCGGGCCTCGACTAGCGGGAGGGCCGATACGCAGTATTTT. It codes for CASSQDRASTSGRADTQYF.

This chain uses TRBV7-8 with TRBJ2-4; possibly TRBD2 for D (5 bases). The CDR3 has 14 amino acids. Germline CDR1 SGHVS, CDR2 FQNEAQ. V lost 6 bases, J lost 8 bases, and 17 bases lay in between. CDR3 amino acids: CASSPREGIHIQYF. The DNA of the CDR3 is TGTGCCAGCAGTCCCCGGGAAGGGATACACATTCAGTACTTC.

The CDR3 DNA sequence: TGTGCCAGCAGCTTAAAAGGGGGCTATGGCTACACCTTC. Translated, it gives CASSLKGGYGYTF. The rearrangement joins TRBV7-3 to TRBJ1-2; a weak D match, TRBD1 (6 bases). The CDR3 runs 13 residues. Germline lookup yields CDR1 SGHTA and CDR2 FQGTGA. The germline V and J ends were trimmed by 1 base and 4 bases, with 7 bases remaining between them.

The chain joins TRBV4-2 to TRBJ1-1; TRBD1 might be the D (6 bases). The CDR3 spans 14 residues. Germline V gene lookup returns CDR1 LGHNA and CDR2 YNFKEQ. The V and J ends lost 4 bases and 3 bases respectively, with 12 bases between them. DNA for the CDR3: TGTGCCAGCAGCCGCCGGGAGGGGGACACTGAAGCTTTCTTT. Translated, it gives CASSRREGDTEAFF.

J is TRBJ2-1 and V is TRBV28; D call uncertain. V lost 8 bases and J 2 bases, leaving 10 bases between the germline ends. CDR1 is MDHEN and CDR2 is SYDVKM in the germline V gene. The CDR3 is 13 residues long. The CDR3 loop is CASGVVPYNEQFF. DNA of the CDR3: TGTGCCAGCGGTGTAGTCCCCTACAATGAGCAGTTCTTC.

Notes on this clone: The same CDR3 arises from other DNA sequences in this sample as well. V usage is TRBV30 and J usage is TRBJ2-7, with unresolved D. V lost 3 bases to trimming and J lost 2 bases, with 8 bases between them. CDR3 size: 12 residues. The germline CDR1 and CDR2 sequences are GTSNPN and SVGIG (reference sequence). CDR3 in amino acids: CAWSRQAYEQYF. CDR3 nucleotides: TGTGCCTGGAGCCGGCAGGCCTACGAGCAGTACTTC.

V is TRBV4-2 and J is TRBJ2-1, with 9 nucleotides matching TRBD2. The V gene's germline CDR1 is LGHNA and CDR2 YNFKEQ. With V trimmed by 4 bases and J by 4 bases, 11 bases remained unmatched. The CDR3 runs 17 residues. The CDR3 sequence: CASSPSSGGRGYNEQFF. The DNA for the CDR3 is TGTGCCAGCAGCCCGAGTAGCGGGGGAAGAGGGTACAATGAGCAGTTCTTC.

The chain combines TRBV4-3 with TRBJ2-4; 8 nucleotides agree with TRBD1. Germline loops: CDR1 LGHNA, CDR2 YSLEER. This CDR3 has 16 amino acids. Trimming cost V 2 bases and J 5 bases; bases outside gene matches: 8. CDR3 region: CASSQSTGASENIQYF. CDR3 nucleotide sequence: TGCGCCAGCAGCCAATCGACAGGGGCGTCGGAAAACATTCAGTACTTC.

This clone was detected only a few times. The rearrangement uses TRBV4-3 and TRBJ1-6, with TRBD1 as a possible D gene (5 bases). Germline values: CDR1 LGHNA, CDR2 YSLEER. This CDR3 contains 16 residues. V was cut by 5 bases and J by 4 bases, with 15 bases left in between. The CDR3 spells CASSTNRQMYNSPLHF. CDR3 coding DNA: TGCGCCAGCAGCACAAATAGACAGATGTATAATTCACCCCTCCACTTT.

The table lists this clone with a few counts. The chain is built from TRBV29-1 and TRBJ2-2; TRBD2 agrees at 10 bases. This CDR3 contains 13 residues. CDR1 is SQVTM, CDR2 ANQGSEA, per germline. V was pared by 7 bases and J by 8 bases, with 7 bases of the junction left unmatched. The CDR3 sequence is CSAISGGAGELFF. Here the CDR3 DNA reads TGCAGCGCGATAAGCGGGGGGGCGGGGGAGCTGTTTTTT.

V usage is TRBV10-3 and J usage is TRBJ1-5; 8 bases map to TRBD1. The CDR3 has 14 residues. CDR1 and CDR2 from the germline V gene are ENHRY and SYGVKD. J was trimmed by 4 bases and V by 6 bases; bases with no gene match: 5. CDR3 residues: CAIRNTGGNQPQHF. As DNA, the CDR3 is TGTGCCATCAGGAACACAGGGGGGAATCAGCCCCAGCATTTT.

This clone turned up a few times. This chain links TRBV4-3 with TRBJ2-6, with 7 bases identical to TRBD1. CDR1 is LGHNA and CDR2 is YSLEER in the germline V gene. This CDR3 comprises 16 residues. J gave up 2 bases and V 3 bases, and 4 bases lay outside the gene matches. The CDR3 here is CASSQDRSTGANVLTF. CDR3 bases: TGCGCCAGCAGCCAGGACAGGAGCACTGGGGCCAACGTCCTGACTTTC.

Here the CDR3 DNA reads TGTGCCAGCACCCTACTTATGTCCAGGGATATTTTAGATGGCTACACCTTC. Amino acids: CASTLLMSRDILDGYTF. The chain links TRBV28 to TRBJ1-2; the D gene is possibly TRBD1 (5 bases). CDR1 and CDR2 (germline): MDHEN, SYDVKM. V was clipped by 7 bases and J by 6 bases, with 27 bases between them. This CDR3 region has 17 residues.

V and J are TRBV10-1 and TRBJ2-3; tentatively, D is TRBD2 (6 bases). CDR3 length: 15 amino acids. Deletions cut 9 bases from V and 2 bases from J, with 18 bases between. The germline gives CDR1 WNHNN, CDR2 SYGVQD (reference sequence). CDR3 DNA: TGCGCCAGTTCCCAGGGAGGTAAAGTCACAGATACGCAGTATTTT. Translating gives CASSQGGKVTDTQYF.

V usage is TRBV2 and J usage is TRBJ2-1; 7 nucleotides line up with TRBD1. CDR1 SNHLY and CDR2 FYNNEI come from the germline V gene. The CDR3 is 14 amino acids. Trimming cost V 4 bases and J 7 bases; bases outside gene matches: 7. The CDR3 DNA reads as TGTGCCAGCAGTGGCCGCGAGACAGGGAATGAGCAGTTCTTC. It translates to CASSGRETGNEQFF.

The chain is built from TRBV7-2 and TRBJ2-3; tentatively, D is TRBD2 (6 bases). V was trimmed by 0 bases and J by 3 bases, leaving 13 bases between them. The length of the CDR3 is 16 residues. Germline CDR1 and CDR2: SGHTA and FQGNSA. CDR3 sequence: CASSLATGGATDTQYF. CDR3 nucleotide sequence: TGTGCCAGCAGCTTAGCGACCGGCGGGGCGACAGATACGCAGTATTTT.

This chain connects TRBV10-2 to TRBJ2-2; 14 nucleotides align to TRBD2. V gave up 6 bases and J gave up 6 bases; unmatched junction bases: 0. Germline V gives CDR1 WSHSY, CDR2 SAAADI. This CDR3 has 14 residues. The CDR3: CASRTSGGAGELFF. The CDR3 DNA sequence: TGCGCCAGCAGGACTAGCGGGGGGGCCGGGGAGCTGTTTTTT.

This chain joins TRBV28 and TRBJ2-3, with 10 bases that match TRBD2. The CDR3 is made up of 18 amino acids. V was pared by 7 bases and J by 6 bases, with 19 bases of the junction left unmatched. The germline V gene has CDR1 MDHEN and CDR2 SYDVKM. For the CDR3, the DNA is TGTGCCAGCACCTTGGGTGTCGCCTCTAGCGGGAGTAGCGATACGCAGTATTTT. Translating gives CASTLGVASSGSSDTQYF.

The J gene is TRBJ2-1, the V gene TRBV11-2; weak D call: TRBD1 (6 bases). Trimming cost V 4 bases and J 8 bases, with 21 bases left between them. The CDR3 loop spans 16 amino acids. Germline CDR1 SGHAT, CDR2 FQNNGV. The CDR3 bases are TGTGCCAGCAGCTGCTACAGGGCCTTCTTGGATCATGAGCAGTTCTTC. Its translation is CASSCYRAFLDHEQFF.

V gene TRBV7-2 combines with J gene TRBJ1-2; 7 bases agree with TRBD1. CDR1 and CDR2 from the germline V gene are SGHTA and FQGNSA. The CDR3 is 16 amino acids. V was clipped by 3 bases and J by 0 bases; unmatched bases: 7. The CDR3 sequence: CASSFRQGGPNYGYTF. The CDR3 DNA follows: TGTGCCAGCAGCTTTCGGCAGGGGGGCCCTAACTATGGCTACACCTTC.